Listed below are T cell receptor beta chains from one sample, sequenced in a study of T cells in Graves' hyperthyroidism and ophthalmopathy. TCRdb reanalysed the multiplex PCR reads using MiXCR and keeps one entry per CDR3 protein. The sample holds around 700,000 distinct CDR3 sequences; roughly 20% are singletons and the top ten take roughly 17%. The sequenced sample was blood. These receptors were collected from a woman aged 45-59 years with Graves' hyperthyroidism that later progressed to Graves' ophthalmopathy. The CDR3 runs from the conserved cysteine through the conserved F or W. Fields, in order: V gene, clone size, J gene, D gene, CDR3 DNA, CDR3 protein. The D gene is left open where the match is weak. Only some rows state a clone size, as once, few, many or a class for expanded clones.

V: TRBV20-1; size: -; J: TRBJ2-7; D: -; DNA: TGCAGTGCTAGAGTCAGACAGTCAGGCTCCTACGAGCAGTACTTC; CDR3: CSARVRQSGSYEQYF
V: TRBV6-1; size: many; J: TRBJ1-1; D: TRBD1; DNA: TGTGCCAGCATGGGCAGACAGGGTGGCATGAACACTGAAGCTTTCTTT; CDR3: CASMGRQGGMNTEAFF
V: TRBV4-1; size: few; J: TRBJ1-1; D: -; DNA: TGCGCCAGCAGCCAAGTACATTCATGGGACACTGAAGCTTTCTTT; CDR3: CASSQVHSWDTEAFF
V: TRBV30; size: many; J: TRBJ1-1; D: -; DNA: TGTGCCTGGAAACTCTATGATCAACCTAACACTGAAGCTTTCTTT; CDR3: CAWKLYDQPNTEAFF
V: TRBV20-1; size: many; J: TRBJ1-1; D: TRBD1; DNA: TGCAGTGCTGAACTAAACAGGGGAAGGACTGAAGCTTTCTTT; CDR3: CSAELNRGRTEAFF
V: TRBV20-1; size: many; J: TRBJ1-2; D: -; DNA: TGCAGTGCTAGTACACGCACTAACTATGGCTACACCTTC; CDR3: CSASTRTNYGYTF
V: TRBV20-1; size: many; J: TRBJ2-2; D: -; DNA: TGCAGTGCTAGTGCAGGGTTCACCGGGGAGCTGTTTTTT; CDR3: CSASAGFTGELFF
V: TRBV2; size: -; J: TRBJ1-5; D: -; DNA: TGTGCCAGCAGTGCCGGGTTTCAGCCCCAGCATTTT; CDR3: CASSAGFQPQHF
V: TRBV7-9; size: many; J: TRBJ2-7; D: TRBD2; DNA: TGTGCCAGCAGCTTAGGAACTAGCGGGGACTCCTACGAGCAGTACTTC; CDR3: CASSLGTSGDSYEQYF
V: TRBV27; size: many; J: TRBJ1-2; D: -; DNA: TGTGCCAGCAGTTTAAACAGGGCCTATGGCTACACCTTC; CDR3: CASSLNRAYGYTF
V: TRBV7-2; size: many; J: TRBJ2-7; D: -; DNA: TGTGCCAGCAGCTTACCCCCTCATGGGCAGTACTTC; CDR3: CASSLPPHGQYF
V: TRBV13; size: few; J: TRBJ1-1; D: -; DNA: TGTGCCAGCAGCAGACAGGCAAACAACGATGAAGCTTTCTTT; CDR3: CASSRQANNDEAFF
V: TRBV9; size: -; J: TRBJ2-5; D: -; DNA: TGTGCCAGCAGCGTAGACCCTCAGGGAGGTTACCAAGAGACCCAGTACTTC; CDR3: CASSVDPQGGYQETQYF
V: TRBV4-1; size: few; J: TRBJ2-2; D: TRBD2; DNA: TGCGCCAGCAGCCAAGCCGCGGGGGGTTTCGGGGAGCTGTTTTTT; CDR3: CASSQAAGGFGELFF
V: TRBV30; size: few; J: TRBJ1-6; D: -; DNA: TGTGCCTGGAGCGCAGGGGTTTCACCCCTCCACTTT; CDR3: CAWSAGVSPLHF
V: TRBV5-1; size: many; J: TRBJ1-1; D: -; DNA: TGCGCCAGCAGCTTTATAGAAAACACTGAAGCTTTCTTT; CDR3: CASSFIENTEAFF
V: TRBV2; size: few; J: TRBJ2-2; D: -; DNA: TGTGCCAGCAGTGAAGGTCTAACAGATTACGGGGAGCTGTTTTTT; CDR3: CASSEGLTDYGELFF
V: TRBV18; size: many; J: TRBJ1-2; D: -; DNA: TGTGCCAGCTCACCCGGGAACCATCAGGGTGGCTACACCTTC; CDR3: CASSPGNHQGGYTF
V: TRBV5-1; size: many; J: TRBJ2-1; D: TRBD1; DNA: TGCGCCAGCAGCTTGGGAAGGACAGGGGCTAGGAATGAGCAGTTCTTC; CDR3: CASSLGRTGARNEQFF
V: TRBV20-1; size: few; J: TRBJ1-5; D: -; DNA: TGCAGTGCTAGACTAGGGGCTCAGCCCCAGCATTTT; CDR3: CSARLGAQPQHF
V: TRBV6-1; size: -; J: TRBJ2-5; D: TRBD1; DNA: TGTGCCAGCAACCAACAGGGGATCCAAGAGACCCAGTACTTC; CDR3: CASNQQGIQETQYF
V: TRBV30; size: few; J: TRBJ2-7; D: -; DNA: TGTGCCTGGAGTGTACGAAGGATTTCCCACGAGCAGTACTTC; CDR3: CAWSVRRISHEQYF
V: TRBV7-8; size: -; J: TRBJ2-1; D: -; DNA: TGTGCCAGCAGCTTAGTACAGGATTACAATGAGCAGTTCTTC; CDR3: CASSLVQDYNEQFF
V: TRBV6-1; size: many; J: TRBJ2-7; D: TRBD1; DNA: TGTGCCAGCAGTCGCGGGGGACAGGGGGTCCACGAGCAGTACTTC; CDR3: CASSRGGQGVHEQYF
V: TRBV30; size: many; J: TRBJ1-6; D: -; DNA: TGTGCCTGGAGTGAGGACAGTGGGGCAAGTTCACCCCTCCACTTT; CDR3: CAWSEDSGASSPLHF
V: TRBV5-1; size: -; J: TRBJ1-6; D: TRBD1; DNA: TGCGCCAGCAGCTTGGACCAGGGGGGCCATTCACCCCTCCACTTT; CDR3: CASSLDQGGHSPLHF
V: TRBV7-9; size: few; J: TRBJ1-4; D: -; DNA: TGTGCCAGCAGCCCTCTTCGGGTAACTAATGAAAAACTGTTTTTT; CDR3: CASSPLRVTNEKLFF
V: TRBV5-1; size: many; J: TRBJ2-2; D: -; DNA: TGCGCCAGCAGCTCCGGGACCCGTGGTGGGGAGCTGTTTTTT; CDR3: CASSSGTRGGELFF
V: TRBV19; size: -; J: TRBJ1-2; D: TRBD1; DNA: TGTGCCAGTAGTTTAACAGGGGGCCAAGGCTACACCTTC; CDR3: CASSLTGGQGYTF
V: TRBV30; size: few; J: TRBJ2-5; D: TRBD2; DNA: TGTGCCTGGAGTTTCCCCGGGACTAGCGGGGGGGGGGAGACCCAGTACTTC; CDR3: CAWSFPGTSGGGETQYF
V: TRBV12-3/TRBV12-4; size: many; J: TRBJ2-7; D: -; DNA: TGTGCCAGCAGTTTATCGGGGGTAGCCTACGAGCAGTACTTC; CDR3: CASSLSGVAYEQYF
V: TRBV6-2/TRBV6-3; size: many; J: TRBJ1-5; D: -; DNA: TGTGCCAGCAGAACTAACGGACAGCCCCAGCATTTT; CDR3: CASRTNGQPQHF
V: TRBV7-6; size: -; J: TRBJ1-4; D: TRBD1; DNA: TGTGCCAGCAGCTTAGCGGCACAGGGGGGCGAAAAACTGTTTTTT; CDR3: CASSLAAQGGEKLFF
V: TRBV20-1; size: -; J: TRBJ2-5; D: -; DNA: TGCAGTGCTAGAGATTATGGACATAACCAAGAGACCCAGTACTTC; CDR3: CSARDYGHNQETQYF
V: TRBV5-5; size: few; J: TRBJ2-3; D: -; DNA: TGTGTCAGCAGCTTGTCGGAGGGGAGGACAGATACGCAGTATTTT; CDR3: CVSSLSEGRTDTQYF
V: TRBV6-1; size: -; J: TRBJ1-2; D: TRBD1; DNA: TGTGCCAGCTCCCGCCTCCCCGGGACAGAGTATGGCTACACCTTC; CDR3: CASSRLPGTEYGYTF
V: TRBV15; size: once; J: TRBJ2-7; D: TRBD2; DNA: TGTGCCACCAGCAGAGATCCTAGCGGGGAATACGAGCAGTACTTC; CDR3: CATSRDPSGEYEQYF
V: TRBV7-2; size: few; J: TRBJ1-2; D: -; DNA: TGTGCCAGCAGCCCCAGGGAATATGGCTACACCTTC; CDR3: CASSPREYGYTF
V: TRBV6-9; size: -; J: TRBJ1-1; D: TRBD1; DNA: TGTGCCAGCAGTTTTTCTTGGGGACAGGGGGCTCGGAACACTGAAGCTTTCTTT; CDR3: CASSFSWGQGARNTEAFF
V: TRBV5-1; size: -; J: TRBJ2-3; D: TRBD1; DNA: TGCGCCAGCAGCTGGACAGGGGGATCCGTGAGCACAGATACGCAGTATTTT; CDR3: CASSWTGGSVSTDTQYF
V: TRBV12-5; size: few; J: TRBJ1-2; D: -; DNA: TGTGCTAGTGGTTTCGCTGCAGGGAAGACCGGCTATGGCTACACCTTC; CDR3: CASGFAAGKTGYGYTF
V: TRBV18; size: -; J: TRBJ2-2; D: -; DNA: TGTGCCAGCTCACCAATTTCGCTTTTAACGGAGCTGTTTTTT; CDR3: CASSPISLLTELFF
V: TRBV13; size: few; J: TRBJ1-5; D: -; DNA: TGTGCCAGCAGTGTCCGACAGACTAATCAGCCCCAGCATTTT; CDR3: CASSVRQTNQPQHF
V: TRBV18; size: few; J: TRBJ2-2; D: -; DNA: TGTGCCAGCTCACCACCGCCCCATGCGAACACCGGGGAGCTGTTTTTT; CDR3: CASSPPPHANTGELFF
V: TRBV20-1; size: few; J: TRBJ1-4; D: -; DNA: TGCAGTGCTAGCCCGCCAGCAACTAATGAAAAACTGTTTTTT; CDR3: CSASPPATNEKLFF
V: TRBV6-1; size: few; J: TRBJ2-1; D: -; DNA: TGTGCCAGCAGGCGCGGGCCACACAATGAGCAGTTCTTC; CDR3: CASRRGPHNEQFF
V: TRBV12-3/TRBV12-4; size: many; J: TRBJ1-2; D: -; DNA: TGTGCCAGCAGTTTAGTGGCCGGAAACTATGGCTACACCTTC; CDR3: CASSLVAGNYGYTF
V: TRBV20-1; size: many; J: TRBJ2-3; D: -; DNA: TGCAGTGCCGCGTCTACCACAGATACGCAGTATTTT; CDR3: CSAASTTDTQYF
V: TRBV5-5; size: -; J: TRBJ1-2; D: TRBD1; DNA: TGTGCCAGCAGCTTGAGAGTACCCGGGACAGGGGACTATGGCTACACCTTC; CDR3: CASSLRVPGTGDYGYTF
V: TRBV3-1; size: -; J: TRBJ1-2; D: -; DNA: TGTGCCAGCAGCCATGCGGGGCAGTCTTATGGCTACACCTTC; CDR3: CASSHAGQSYGYTF
V: TRBV27; size: few; J: TRBJ2-5; D: -; DNA: TGTGCCAGCAGTTTTGACCGGGAGACCCAGTACTTC; CDR3: CASSFDRETQYF
V: TRBV7-9; size: many; J: TRBJ1-1; D: TRBD1; DNA: TGTGCCAGCAGCTCTAGAGACAGGGTGAACACTGAAGCTTTCTTT; CDR3: CASSSRDRVNTEAFF
V: TRBV7-9; size: -; J: TRBJ2-3; D: -; DNA: TGTGCCAGCAGCTTAAGGCGAGGGGAGGGGGACGATACGCAGTATTTT; CDR3: CASSLRRGEGDDTQYF
V: TRBV12-5; size: -; J: TRBJ2-2; D: -; DNA: TGTGCTAGTCGGCCTAGCGACGGCGGGGAGCTGTTTTTT; CDR3: CASRPSDGGELFF
V: TRBV7-2; size: many; J: TRBJ1-1; D: -; DNA: TGTGCCAGCAGCTTATCAGGGCTCACTGAAGCTTTCTTT; CDR3: CASSLSGLTEAFF
V: TRBV19; size: -; J: TRBJ2-1; D: -; DNA: TGTGCCAGTAGTATGGGGGGGGGCCCGCATGAGCAGTTCTTC; CDR3: CASSMGGGPHEQFF
V: TRBV3-1; size: few; J: TRBJ1-3; D: -; DNA: TGTGCCAGCAGCCAAGATGAGTTCCTCTCTGGAAACACCATATATTTT; CDR3: CASSQDEFLSGNTIYF
V: TRBV6-5; size: few; J: TRBJ2-3; D: -; DNA: TGTGCCAGCAGTTACAGGACAGCCCGGGGGCGAAGCACAGATACGCAGTATTTT; CDR3: CASSYRTARGRSTDTQYF